This T cell receptor (beta chain) was sequenced in a study of T cell repertoires in cytomegalovirus infection. Overall study: Based on public TCR beta signatures, there were indications of CMV infection and of a matching HLA type.

This clonotype showed up just a few times. The CDR3 totals 14 residues. The germline gives CDR1 MGHRA, CDR2 YSYEKL. The V and J ends lost 0 bases and 7 bases respectively, with 10 bases between them. TCRdb called the reads again in MiXCR, with one record for every CDR3 protein. The sample lists around 450,000 distinct CDR3 sequences, about a third seen once, with approximately 15% in the top ten. This rearrangement joins TRBV4-1 to TRBJ2-1; D is possibly TRBD1 or TRBD2 (5 bases each). This sequence was found in a human donor in good health (CMV status not recorded). Some clones in this sample may be carry-over from other donors' samples. The sample taken for sequencing was PBMCs. This CDR3 is CASSQEGTRNEQFF. The CDR3, as DNA: TGCGCCAGCAGCCAAGAAGGGACGAGAAATGAGCAGTTCTTC.